Presented here are 25 T cell receptor beta chains from one specimen sequenced in a study of Graves' ophthalmopathy and Graves' hyperthyroidism. Beta-chain TCR CDR3 regions were amplified from RNA transcripts. In the first round, RT-PCR was carried out with HTBI primers, and a multiplex PCR formed the second round. TCRdb re-analysed the multiplex PCR reads in MiXCR, keeping a single row per CDR3 protein. The profile covers a few hundred thousand distinct CDR3 sequences, with under 25% appearing a single time and 2.5% to 3% taken by the ten largest. Sequenced sample: peripheral blood. The receptors originated from a woman under 30 with stable Graves' hyperthyroidism.

This clonotype was counted between two and nine times. This chain joins TRBV19 and TRBJ2-6, with no clear D. The CDR3 spans 13 residues. The germline gives CDR1 LNHDA, CDR2 SQIVND (reference sequence). Trimming took 7 bases from V and 2 from J, leaving 6 bases between them. The CDR3, as DNA: TGTGCCAGTAAGGTAACTGGGGCCAACGTCCTGACTTTC. The encoded protein is CASKVTGANVLTF.

The CDR3 spells CASSLAGTGQETQYF. CDR3 nucleotide sequence: TGTGCCAGCAGTTTAGCGGGGACCGGTCAAGAGACCCAGTACTTC. The V call is TRBV27, the J call TRBJ2-5, with TRBD2 as a possible D gene (6 bases). CDR3 length: 15 amino acids. From germline, CDR1 is MNHEY and CDR2 SMNVEV (reference sequence). V lost 2 bases, J lost 2 bases, and 12 bases lay in between.

This clonotype was recorded at least ten times. The chain uses TRBV6-1 and TRBJ2-5, with D tentatively TRBD1 (6 bases). The CDR3 is 12 amino acids. V shed 5 bases and J shed 2 bases, with 6 bases lying between them. Germline V gene data show CDR1 as MNHNS and CDR2 as SASEGT. The CDR3 region has the DNA TGTGCCAGCAGTACAGGGCAAGAGACCCAGTACTTC. Its translation is CASSTGQETQYF.

This clonotype showed up many times. The genes are TRBV7-2 and TRBJ2-4; D might be TRBD2 (5 bases). Trimming removed 2 bases at V and 6 bases at J, with 17 bases between. Germline lookup yields CDR1 SGHTA and CDR2 FQGNSA. This CDR3 is built from 16 residues. The CDR3 DNA reads as TGTGCCAGCAGCTTATCACTAGGGCCCTTAGGAAACATTCAGTACTTC. Translating gives CASSLSLGPLGNIQYF.

This clonotype was recorded at least ten times. V is TRBV7-3 and J is TRBJ1-2, with TRBD1 as a possible D gene (6 bases). V was clipped by 5 bases and J by 4 bases, with 11 bases between them. CDR1 SGHTA and CDR2 FQGTGA come from the germline V gene. This CDR3 is built from 13 residues. The CDR3 loop is CASSPRGGYGYTF. CDR3 nucleotides: TGTGCCAGCAGCCCCAGGGGAGGCTATGGCTACACCTTC.

This clonotype was seen at least ten times. This chain uses TRBV27 with TRBJ1-1, with D hard to call. In germline, CDR1 is MNHEY, CDR2 SMNVEV (reference sequence). V lost 3 bases and J lost 5, with 22 bases in between. The CDR3 runs 17 residues. For the CDR3, the DNA is TGTGCCAGCAGTTTTAACAGTCGACCGGCCGATGGGACTGAAGCTTTCTTT. Its translation: CASSFNSRPADGTEAFF.

This clonotype was detected many times. The J gene is TRBJ1-2, the V gene TRBV6-5, with 7 nucleotides matching TRBD1. This CDR3 has 15 amino acids. V was clipped by 2 bases and J by 3 bases; unmatched bases: 6. Germline CDR1 MNHEY, CDR2 SVGAGI. For the CDR3, the DNA is TGTGCCAGCAGTTACAGGACAGGAGGAGACTATGGCTACACCTTC. Translation gives CASSYRTGGDYGYTF.

The sample holds many counts of this clonotype. CDR3 amino acids: CSARTVETQYF. Here the CDR3 DNA reads TGCAGTGCTAGAACGGTGGAGACCCAGTACTTC. This chain joins TRBV20-1 and TRBJ2-5, with D hard to call. Germline lookup yields CDR1 DFQATT and CDR2 SNEGSKA (reference sequence). Trimming took off 2 bases at V and 5 bases at J, with 6 bases between the two ends. This CDR3 spans 11 amino acids.

The chain recombines TRBV15 with TRBJ1-5, with D unclear. CDR1 and CDR2 from the germline V gene are LNHNV and YYDKDF (reference sequence). Trimming stripped 6 bases from V and 3 bases from J, with 9 bases between. The CDR3 runs to 13 residues. CDR3 nucleotides: TGTGCCACCAGGGAACAGATCAATCAGCCCCAGCATTTT. Its translation is CATREQINQPQHF.

The table lists this clonotype with many counts. DNA for the CDR3: TGTGCCTGGAGTGTATCAGGGGATAATTCACCCCTCCACTTT. Protein product: CAWSVSGDNSPLHF. This chain connects TRBV30 to TRBJ1-6; TRBD1 is a possible D gene (6 bases). CDR1 and CDR2 (germline): GTSNPN, SVGIG (reference sequence). The CDR3 runs to 14 residues. Trimming left V 0 bases short and J 5 bases short, with 8 bases between.

This clonotype was detected many times. The chain combines TRBV7-2 with TRBJ1-1; D is perhaps TRBD1 (6 bases). The germline gives CDR1 SGHTA, CDR2 FQGNSA. CDR3 length: 15 amino acids. Trimming pared 3 bases from V and 0 bases from J, leaving 11 bases between. CDR3: CASSFGGDMNTEAFF. For the CDR3, the DNA is TGTGCCAGCAGCTTTGGGGGGGACATGAACACTGAAGCTTTCTTT.

This clonotype was counted between two and nine times. This chain uses TRBV6-1 with TRBJ1-5; D gene ambiguous. V gave up 7 bases and J gave up 4 bases, with 20 bases separating them. Germline V gene sequence: CDR1 MNHNS, CDR2 SASEGT. The CDR3 loop spans 16 amino acids. As DNA, the CDR3 is TGTGCCAGCATTCGGGGAGGCTCCCGAGGAAATCAGCCCCAGCATTTT. It is translated as CASIRGGSRGNQPQHF.

This clonotype occurred many times. V is TRBV2 and J is TRBJ2-2; tentative D call: TRBD1 (5 bases). V was cut by 7 bases and J by 2 bases, with 17 bases left in between. From germline, CDR1 is SNHLY and CDR2 FYNNEI. The CDR3 contains 16 residues. The CDR3 sequence is CASTWSGRENTGELFF. The CDR3 DNA is TGTGCCAGCACCTGGTCAGGCAGGGAAAACACCGGGGAGCTGTTTTTT.

This rearrangement joins TRBV19 to TRBJ1-1; 7 nucleotides line up with TRBD1. V lost 6 bases to trimming and J lost 2 bases; unmatched junction nucleotides: 9. CDR1 LNHDA and CDR2 SQIVND come from the germline V gene (reference sequence). This CDR3 comprises 15 residues. CDR3 nucleotides: TGTGCCAGTAGCCGTCCGACAGGGACTAACACTGAAGCTTTCTTT. Encoded protein: CASSRPTGTNTEAFF.

The sample holds many counts of this clonotype. DNA of the CDR3: TGTGCCAGCAGTCTAGACTACACCGCCTCCTACGAGCAGTACTTC. Translation: CASSLDYTASYEQYF. The chain is built from TRBV12-3 or TRBV12-4 and TRBJ2-7, with D possibly TRBD2 on 5 matching bases. Trimming removed 5 bases from V and 0 bases from J, with 14 bases in between. The CDR3 totals 15 residues.

The CDR3 coding sequence is TGTGCCAGCAGCGTTCTCGGCGTCGGGGAGCTGTTTTTT. Amino acid sequence: CASSVLGVGELFF. This chain links TRBV9 with TRBJ2-2; D is undetermined. CDR3 size: 13 residues. Germline V CDR1 and CDR2: SGDLS, YYNGEE. Trimming cost V 2 bases and J 7 bases, with 9 bases left between them.

This chain joins TRBV4-1 and TRBJ1-1; no definite D call. This CDR3 contains 14 residues. V was clipped by 3 bases and J by 7 bases, with 15 bases between them. Per the germline V gene, CDR1 is MGHRA and CDR2 is YSYEKL. The CDR3 DNA is TGCGCCAGCAGCCAGATTTTTAACGGTAATGAAGCTTTCTTT. Translation: CASSQIFNGNEAFF.

The table lists this clonotype with many counts. The rearrangement links TRBV6-1 to TRBJ1-5, with 7 positions matching TRBD1. J gave up 4 bases and V 4 bases, and 10 bases lay outside the gene matches. Germline V gene data show CDR1 as MNHNS and CDR2 as SASEGT. The CDR3 is 16 amino acids. CDR3 amino acids: CASSALRAGGNQPQHF. CDR3 nucleotide sequence: TGTGCCAGCAGTGCGTTACGGGCAGGGGGAAATCAGCCCCAGCATTTT.

This clonotype was counted ten times or more. The rearrangement links TRBV28 to TRBJ2-7; D is undetermined. Germline CDR1 reads MDHEN; CDR2 reads SYDVKM. Trimming removed 3 bases at V and 2 bases at J, with 14 bases between. CDR3 size: 15 residues. The DNA of the CDR3 is TGTGCCAGCAGTTTCCAGTCGATCGGTACCTACGAGCAGTACTTC. Amino acid sequence: CASSFQSIGTYEQYF.

The chain has TRBV12-3 or TRBV12-4 and TRBJ1-6; D uncertain. Deletions cut 7 bases from V and 0 bases from J, with 10 bases between. The CDR3 totals 15 residues. CDR3 nucleotides: TGTGCCAGCATGTGGACCTCCTCCTATAATTCACCCCTCCACTTT. Protein product: CASMWTSSYNSPLHF.

J is TRBJ1-1 and V is TRBV7-6; 11 bases align to TRBD1. The CDR3 sequence is 16 residues long. V gave up 7 bases and J gave up 0 bases; unmatched junction bases: 7. CDR1 is SGHVS, CDR2 FNYEAQ, per germline. CDR3 in amino acids: CASTIGTGGMNTEAFF. For the CDR3, the DNA is TGTGCCAGCACCATCGGGACAGGGGGGATGAACACTGAAGCTTTCTTT.

The sample holds many counts of this clonotype. The rearrangement joins TRBV20-1 to TRBJ2-5; D may be TRBD2 (5 bases). This CDR3 spans 16 amino acids. V was clipped by 0 bases and J by 4 bases, with 18 bases between them. Germline CDR1 is DFQATT and CDR2 is SNEGSKA (reference sequence). The CDR3 DNA reads TGCAGTGCTAGAGATTTTCCCGGGAACGGGCTAGAGACCCAGTACTTC. Its translation is CSARDFPGNGLETQYF.

This clonotype was observed a handful of times. The rearrangement uses TRBV9 and TRBJ2-7; possibly TRBD1 for D (7 bases). The CDR3 is 16 residues long. CDR1 and CDR2 (germline): SGDLS, YYNGEE. The V and J ends lost 0 bases and 0 bases respectively, with 13 bases between them. The CDR3 region is CASSVGGGTVSYEQYF. The CDR3 DNA reads TGTGCCAGCAGCGTAGGAGGGGGGACAGTCTCCTACGAGCAGTACTTC.

This clonotype came up many times. The chain has TRBV12-3 or TRBV12-4 and TRBJ2-7; D is possibly TRBD1 (5 bases). The CDR3 contains 15 residues. V was shortened by 4 bases and J by 6 bases, with 19 bases between the two germline ends. This CDR3 is CASSSRGQARVEQYF. The CDR3 DNA sequence: TGTGCCAGCAGTTCTCGCGGACAAGCCCGGGTCGAGCAGTACTTC.

The chain employs TRBV6-5 and TRBJ2-5; perhaps TRBD2 as D (6 bases). Germline CDR1 reads MNHEY; CDR2 reads SVGAGI. V was trimmed by 0 bases and J by 1 base, leaving 9 bases between them. The CDR3 covers 15 residues. The CDR3 region is CASSYSRRVQETQYF. For the CDR3, the DNA is TGTGCCAGCAGTTACTCGAGGAGGGTCCAAGAGACCCAGTACTTC.